The next 12 T cell receptor beta chains were all read from a single sample in a study of high-grade serous ovarian cancer treatment subgroups. Tumor tissue was taken before any definitive surgery or chemotherapy was given. Produced via immunoSEQ multiplex PCR; TCRdb's table is partial and in-frame only. The table includes about 4,000 clones, 76% detected once. The sample comprised tumor tissue. The receptors stem from a human donor with high-grade serous ovarian cancer.

The chain employs TRBV28 and TRBJ1-4, with TRBD1 matching 9 bases. V shed 0 bases, J shed 7 bases, and the junction held 9 bases outside the gene matches. Per the germline V gene, CDR1 is MDHEN and CDR2 is SYDVKM. The CDR3 runs 17 residues. The CDR3: CASSLWGTGWLSEKLFF. As DNA, the CDR3 is TGTGCCAGCAGTTTATGGGGGACAGGGTGGTTGAGTGAAAAACTGTTTTTT.

The CDR3 region is CASSRDRLNTEAFF. The CDR3 DNA sequence: TGTGCCAGCAGCCGGGACAGACTAAACACTGAAGCTTTCTTT. The genes are TRBV6-6 and TRBJ1-1, with TRBD1 matching 7 bases. CDR1 and CDR2 (germline): MNHNY, SVGAGI (reference sequence). The CDR3 is 14 residues long. The junction had 6 bases not matched to a gene; V was cut back by 6 bases and J by 2 bases.

The sample holds a few counts of this clone. The chain carries TRBV5-3 and TRBJ1-2; 9 nucleotides line up with TRBD1. TRBV5-3 is annotated as an ORF whose role is uncertain. The V gene end was trimmed by 8 bases and the J gene end by 7 bases; junction bases not matched to a gene: 12. The CDR3 runs to 14 residues. CDR3: CASTRLTGGSGYTF. DNA for the CDR3: TGTGCCAGTACTCGCTTGACAGGGGGATCTGGCTACACCTTC.

In DNA, the CDR3 is TGTGCCAGCAGCCAAGGCGGGGGGGATACGCAGTATTTT. Protein sequence: CASSQGGGDTQYF. The chain uses TRBV4-2 and TRBJ2-3, with 8 bases that match TRBD2. This CDR3 has 13 amino acids. The V gene end was trimmed by 1 base and the J gene end by 6 bases; junction bases not matched to a gene: 0. Germline V gives CDR1 LGHNA, CDR2 YNFKEQ.

J is TRBJ1-4 and V is TRBV19, with D perhaps TRBD1 (6 bases). This CDR3 is 15 amino acids long. Germline V CDR1 and CDR2: LNHDA, SQIVND (reference sequence). V lost 6 bases and J 8 bases, leaving 19 bases between the germline ends. For the CDR3, the DNA is TGTGCCAGTAGATCCGGGACATACTACCTCGAAAAACTGTTTTTT. Residues: CASRSGTYYLEKLFF.

CDR3 sequence: CASSSLRTDTQYF. CDR3 DNA: TGTGCCAGCAGCTCTCTTCGCACAGATACGCAGTATTTT. This sequence joins TRBV5-6 and TRBJ2-3; D gene unclear. The CDR3 runs 13 residues. CDR1 is SGHDT, CDR2 YYEEEE, per germline. V was shortened by 3 bases and J by 1 base, with 6 bases between the two germline ends. Based on the CDR3 plus reference TRBV5-6 and TRBJ2-3, the full variable domain is DAGVTQSPTHLIKTRGQQVTLRCSPKSGHDTVSWYQQALGQGPQFIFQYYEEEERQRGNFPDRFSGHQFPNYSSELNVNALLLGDSALYLCASSSLRTDTQYFGPGTRLTVL.

This clone is a singleton in its sample. This chain joins TRBV29-1 and TRBJ2-2, with D perhaps given as TRBD1 or TRBD2 (5 bases each). Germline CDR1 and CDR2: SQVTM and ANQGSEA. This CDR3 comprises 16 residues. Trimming left V 3 bases short and J 2 bases short, with 16 bases between. For the CDR3, the DNA is TGCAGCGTTGACGGCAGGGAGTTCGGCAACACCGGGGAGCTGTTTTTT. This sequence encodes CSVDGREFGNTGELFF.

This clone appeared a single time. The rearrangement links TRBV11-2 to TRBJ2-7, with D tentatively TRBD2 (6 bases). The CDR3 is made up of 14 amino acids. The V end was cut by 7 bases, the J end by 3 bases, with 16 bases between. Per germline, CDR1 SGHAT and CDR2 FQNNGV. CDR3 protein: CASKLRRGGYEQYV. The CDR3 DNA sequence: TGTGCCAGCAAACTTAGGCGGGGCGGCTACGAGCAGTACGTC.

The rearrangement joins TRBV5-1 to TRBJ2-1; D is possibly TRBD2 (7 bases). The CDR3 runs 15 residues. Germline loops: CDR1 SGHRS, CDR2 YFSETQ. V dropped 4 bases and J dropped 8 bases, with 19 bases sitting between them. DNA of the CDR3: TGCGCCAGCAGCCGCCGGGGAGGGGGGCGAGATGAGCAGTTCTTC. It translates to CASSRRGGGRDEQFF.

CDR3 DNA sequence: TGTGCCAGCAGCTTACTGGCTAGCGGGGGGGCAGATACGCAGTATTTT. Its translation: CASSLLASGGADTQYF. The V and J genes are TRBV7-6 and TRBJ2-3; 12 nucleotides align to TRBD2. The CDR3 has 16 amino acids. Germline V CDR1 and CDR2: SGHVS, FNYEAQ. V lost 2 bases and J lost 4; bases outside the gene matches: 4.

The chain links TRBV18 to TRBJ2-3; 8 nucleotides align to TRBD1. CDR3 size: 14 residues. Unmatched junction bases numbered 4, after V lost 3 bases and J lost 5 bases. Germline CDR1 and CDR2: KGHSH and LQKENI. For the CDR3, the DNA is TGTGCCAGCTCACCGACGACAGGGGAAGATACGCAGTATTTT. Translation gives CASSPTTGEDTQYF.

The J gene is TRBJ1-1, the V gene TRBV6-5; 9 bases map to TRBD1. Germline V gene lookup returns CDR1 MNHEY and CDR2 SVGAGI. V shed 2 bases, J shed 0 bases, and the junction held 4 bases outside the gene matches. The CDR3 has 16 amino acids. For the CDR3, the DNA is TGTGCCAGCAGTTACAATCGACAGGGGGTGAACACTGAAGCTTTCTTT. Translation gives CASSYNRQGVNTEAFF.